These 29 T cell receptor beta chains came from one sample sequenced in a study of human T cells and chemical hapten exposure. Time point described: patch test 3, about 24 weeks after DPC sensitization. The treatment was: therapeutic diphenylcyclopropenone sensitization with weekly scalp DPC. Before extraction, the whole blood was not fractionated, and total RNA was taken from it. TCRdb re-analysed the RACE reads in MiXCR, keeping a single row per CDR3 protein. The sample records under 50,000 distinct CDR3 sequences, 9.5% being singletons. Sequencing was performed on whole blood, taken in connection with sensitization to the hapten diphenylcyclopropenone (DPC). The receptors stem from a man in his fifties or sixties with alopecia areata. Some clones in this sample may be carry-over from other donors' samples.

This clonotype is medium-sized. This chain links TRBV6-6 with TRBJ1-5, with unresolved D. The CDR3 is made up of 12 amino acids. V lost 4 bases and J 4 bases, leaving 5 bases between the germline ends. CDR1 and CDR2 (germline): MNHNY, SVGAGI (reference sequence). In nucleotides, the CDR3 is TGTGCCAGCAGTTCCGAAAATCAGCCCCAGCATTTT. This encodes CASSSENQPQHF.

This clonotype has at least ten counts. This chain connects TRBV19 to TRBJ2-6; TRBD1 or TRBD2 may be the D gene (5 bases each). CDR3 length equals 15 residues. The germline gives CDR1 LNHDA, CDR2 SQIVND (reference sequence). Trimming removed 7 bases at V and 0 bases at J, with 10 bases between. The CDR3 DNA sequence: TGTGCCAGTAATGGGGGAACCTCTGGGGCCAACGTCCTGACTTTC. This encodes CASNGGTSGANVLTF. Variable domain in full (rest from reference TRBV19 and TRBJ2-6): DGGITQSPKYLFRKEGQNVTLSCEQNLNHDAMYWYRQDPGQGLRLIYYSQIVNDFQKGDIAEGYSVSREKKESFPLTVTSAQKNPTAFYLCASNGGTSGANVLTFGAGSRLTVL.

This clonotype was observed a handful of times. The chain couples TRBV5-5 to TRBJ2-1; no clear D. This CDR3 spans 15 amino acids. Germline CDR1 reads SGHKS; CDR2 reads YYEKEE (reference sequence). V dropped 4 bases and J dropped 1 base, with 12 bases sitting between them. CDR3 sequence (DNA): TGTGCCAGCAGCCCCTCCGCGGAATCCTACAATGAGCAGTTCTTC. As protein: CASSPSAESYNEQFF.

The chain joins TRBV18 to TRBJ2-5; TRBD2 matches 10 bases. The junction had 11 bases not matched to a gene; V was cut back by 3 bases and J by 7 bases. This CDR3 comprises 16 residues. Looked up from germline, CDR1 is KGHSH and CDR2 is LQKENI. The CDR3, as DNA: TGTGCCAGCTCACCTTACGGGACTAGCGATGCTCCGACCCAGTACTTC. Protein: CASSPYGTSDAPTQYF.

This clonotype was recorded many times. This chain connects TRBV5-1 to TRBJ1-1; no definite D call. The CDR3 extends over 15 amino acids. V lost 1 base to trimming and J lost 0 bases, with 10 bases between them. Germline loops: CDR1 SGHRS, CDR2 YFSETQ. The CDR3 protein is CASSLNGEMNTEAFF. The CDR3 DNA follows: TGCGCCAGCAGCTTGAATGGGGAGATGAACACTGAAGCTTTCTTT. Filled out from reference TRBV5-1 and TRBJ1-1, the complete variable domain reads KAGVTQTPRYLIKTRGQQVTLSCSPISGHRSVSWYQQTPGQGLQFLFEYFSETQRNKGNFPGRFSGRQFSNSRSEMNVSTLELGDSALYLCASSLNGEMNTEAFFGQGTRLTVV.

This clonotype was observed at least ten times. V usage is TRBV9 and J usage is TRBJ2-2; 7 bases map to TRBD2. Trimming cost V 4 bases and J 2 bases; bases outside gene matches: 2. The CDR3 extends over 14 amino acids. The V gene's germline CDR1 is SGDLS and CDR2 YYNGEE. In DNA, the CDR3 is TGTGCCAGCAGCAGCGGGATTAACACCGGGGAGCTGTTTTTT. As protein: CASSSGINTGELFF.

This clonotype was seen more than once but under ten times. This chain links TRBV9 with TRBJ2-1; D is unclear. The CDR3 totals 15 residues. CDR1 SGDLS and CDR2 YYNGEE come from the germline V gene. V was shortened by 2 bases and J by 0 bases, with 9 bases between the two germline ends. The CDR3 sequence is CASSVRAGSYNEQFF. CDR3 DNA sequence: TGTGCCAGCAGCGTTAGGGCCGGCTCCTACAATGAGCAGTTCTTC.

The chain is built from TRBV29-1 and TRBJ2-3; a possible D gene is TRBD2 (6 bases). Germline values: CDR1 SQVTM, CDR2 ANQGSEA. With 4 bases removed from V and 4 bases from J, the gap between germline ends came to 12 bases. The CDR3 is made up of 13 amino acids. DNA for the CDR3: TGCAGCGTTGGGACTACCACCCCAGATACGCAGTATTTT. This gives the protein CSVGTTTPDTQYF.

Ten or more counts support this clonotype. In DNA form, the CDR3 reads TGTGCCAGCAGTCGGGACAGGACGATTAAAGCTTTCTTT. It translates to CASSRDRTIKAFF. The V and J genes are TRBV21-1 and TRBJ1-1; TRBD1 is the table's D call, not checked against the DNA. TRBV21-1 is a documented pseudogene. The CDR3 length is 13 residues.

The table lists this clonotype with a few counts. CDR3 nucleotides: TGTGCCAGCAGACAGGACCTATTTGCGGGCTACACCTTC. It translates to CASRQDLFAGYTF. This sequence joins TRBV28 and TRBJ1-2, with TRBD1 as a possible D gene (5 bases). The V end was cut by 6 bases, the J end by 8 bases, with 16 bases between. The CDR3 contains 13 residues. From germline, CDR1 is MDHEN and CDR2 SYDVKM.

This clonotype was seen ten or more times. CDR3 coding DNA: TGTGCCATCAGTGAAGGCGGGCAGAGACGAAGCACAGATACGCAGTATTTT. It codes for CAISEGGQRRSTDTQYF. The chain combines TRBV10-3 with TRBJ2-3, with D possibly TRBD2 on 5 matching bases. Looked up from germline, CDR1 is ENHRY and CDR2 is SYGVKD. Trimming removed 3 bases at V and 0 bases at J, with 16 bases between. The CDR3 sequence is 17 residues long.

The V gene is TRBV28, the J gene TRBJ2-2, with 7 nucleotides matching TRBD1. In germline, CDR1 is MDHEN, CDR2 SYDVKM. J was trimmed by 3 bases and V by 3 bases; bases with no gene match: 4. The CDR3 runs to 15 residues. CDR3 nucleotide sequence: TGTGCCAGCAGTTTCGAGGGGGCCTACACCGGGGAGCTGTTTTTT. Its protein is CASSFEGAYTGELFF. Looking up the rest from reference TRBV28 and TRBJ2-2 gives the full variable domain: DVKVTQSSRYLVKRTGEKVFLECVQDMDHENMFWYRQDPGLGLRLIYFSYDVKMKEKGDIPEGYSVSREKKERFSLILESASTNQTSMYLCASSFEGAYTGELFFGEGSRLTVL.

For this clonotype: A read error may explain this, as a much larger clone is one base away. The rearrangement links TRBV4-1 to TRBJ2-1; 10 bases fit TRBD2. Germline V gene lookup returns CDR1 MGHRA and CDR2 YSYEKL. The CDR3 runs to 19 residues. CDR3 bases: TGCGCCAGCAGCCAAGATACCAGCGGGAGGGCCGATTCCTACAATGTGCAGTTCTTC. Amino acids: CASSQDTSGRADSYNVQFF.

The chain employs TRBV11-2 and TRBJ2-3, with 7 bases that match TRBD2. The CDR3 totals 14 residues. Trimming removed 3 bases from V and 8 bases from J; junction bases left unmatched: 8. The germline CDR1 and CDR2 sequences are SGHAT and FQNNGV. CDR3 protein: CASSLEGGPSTQYF. Written as DNA, the CDR3 is TGTGCCAGCAGCTTGGAGGGAGGGCCTAGTACGCAGTATTTT.

This clonotype has at least ten counts. The chain recombines TRBV7-2 with TRBJ2-1, with D perhaps matching TRBD1 (5 bases). Germline CDR1 is SGHTA and CDR2 is FQGNSA. The CDR3 totals 12 residues. Trimming took 4 bases from V and 7 from J, leaving 8 bases between them. This CDR3 is CASSYQGNEQFF. The CDR3 DNA reads TGTGCCAGCAGCTATCAGGGAAATGAGCAGTTCTTC.

The table lists this clonotype with many counts. V is TRBV27 and J is TRBJ2-1, with D possibly TRBD2 on 6 matching bases. Germline lookup yields CDR1 MNHEY and CDR2 SMNVEV (reference sequence). With 6 bases removed from V and 4 bases from J, the gap between germline ends came to 13 bases. The CDR3 consists of 14 residues. CDR3 DNA sequence: TGTGCCAGCAGCCCGGGACTCGAATACAATGAGCAGTTCTTC. Translating it yields CASSPGLEYNEQFF.

In this sample, this clonotype turned up many times. The chain is built from TRBV20-1 and TRBJ2-1; D might be TRBD2 (5 bases). Germline V CDR1 and CDR2: DFQATT, SNEGSKA (reference sequence). This CDR3 has 14 amino acids. The V gene lost 8 bases and the J gene lost 9 bases, with 23 bases spanning the gap. The chain's CDR3 is CSLEQAVGGGEQFF. The CDR3 DNA reads as TGCAGTCTAGAGCAAGCCGTAGGCGGAGGTGAGCAGTTCTTC.

Notes on this clonotype: This may be a read error: a much more frequent sequence differs by one nucleotide. V and J are TRBV21-1 and TRBJ1-6. TRBV21-1 represents a pseudogene. This CDR3 region has 14 residues. The CDR3 DNA is TGTGCCAGCAGCTCCCGCAGACATAATTCACCCCTCCACTTT. This translates into CASSSRRHNSPLHF.

The V call is TRBV12-3 or TRBV12-4, the J call TRBJ1-6; TRBD1 matches at 9 bases. The CDR3 consists of 13 residues. V shed 5 bases, J shed 8 bases, and the junction held 1 base outside the gene matches. The CDR3 DNA reads TGTGCCAGCAGTCGGGACAGGGATTCACCCCTCCACTTT. It encodes CASSRDRDSPLHF.

This clonotype was seen only a few times. CDR3 sequence reads: CASSLGGRNSLDTQYF. For the CDR3, the DNA is TGCGCCAGCAGCTTAGGGGGGCGTAACTCTTTGGATACGCAGTATTTT. The genes are TRBV5-1 and TRBJ2-3; D could derive from TRBD1 or TRBD2 (6 bases each). Germline V gives CDR1 SGHRS, CDR2 YFSETQ. The CDR3 has 16 amino acids. The V end lost 2 bases, the J end lost 6 bases, and 19 bases lay between the germline ends.

This clonotype was observed a few times. The V call is TRBV10-2, the J call TRBJ2-1, with D maybe TRBD2 (6 bases). The CDR3 is 17 amino acids. Germline values: CDR1 WSHSY, CDR2 SAAADI. V was trimmed by 0 bases and J by 4 bases, leaving 16 bases between them. The CDR3 bases are TGCGCCAGCAGTGAGTCGGGCTCCGGGAGCCCTTACAATGAGCAGTTCTTC. Amino acid sequence: CASSESGSGSPYNEQFF.

V and J are TRBV28 and TRBJ2-5; TRBD2 agrees at 10 bases. The CDR3 totals 15 residues. J gave up 1 base and V 7 bases, and 6 bases lay outside the gene matches. CDR1 and CDR2 from the germline V gene are MDHEN and SYDVKM. The CDR3 loop is CASTRTSGGQETQYF. CDR3 bases: TGTGCCAGCACCCGGACTAGCGGAGGCCAAGAGACCCAGTACTTC. Full variable domain (outside the CDR3, taken from reference TRBV28 and TRBJ2-5): DVKVTQSSRYLVKRTGEKVFLECVQDMDHENMFWYRQDPGLGLRLIYFSYDVKMKEKGDIPEGYSVSREKKERFSLILESASTNQTSMYLCASTRTSGGQETQYFGPGTRLLVL.

With respect to this clonotype: Mismatch with germline at one junction end may stem from a read error. The chain carries TRBV27 and TRBJ2-5, with a possible D match to TRBD1 (6 bases). The CDR3 is 15 residues long. CDR1 is MNHEY, CDR2 SMNVEV, per germline (reference sequence). For the CDR3, the DNA is TGTGCCAGCAGTTTGAACAGGGTCGAACAAGAGACCCAGTGCTTC. It translates to CASSLNRVEQETQCF.

This clonotype was detected ten times or more. The V and J genes are TRBV5-4 and TRBJ1-2; 9 positions agree with TRBD1. Germline V gives CDR1 SGHNT, CDR2 YYREEE (reference sequence). The CDR3 has 15 amino acids. The V gene end was trimmed by 4 bases and the J gene end by 7 bases; junction bases not matched to a gene: 11. The DNA of the CDR3 is TGTGCCAGCAGCCTATATGGGACAGGGACTAGTGGCTACACCTTC. This gives the protein CASSLYGTGTSGYTF. Variable domain in full (rest from reference TRBV5-4 and TRBJ1-2): ETGVTQSPTHLIKTRGQQVTLRCSSQSGHNTVSWYQQALGQGPQFIFQYYREEENGRGNFPPRFSGLQFPNYSSELNVNALELDDSALYLCASSLYGTGTSGYTFGSGTRLTVV.

V is TRBV6-5 and J is TRBJ2-7, with TRBD1 matching over 8 bases. This CDR3 is built from 15 residues. Germline-derived CDR1 and CDR2 are MNHEY and SVGAGI. Trimming removed 2 bases from V and 4 bases from J; junction bases left unmatched: 7. CDR3 DNA sequence: TGTGCCAGCAGTTACCCGTCGAACAGGGGGTACGAGCAGTACTTC. Translation: CASSYPSNRGYEQYF.

This clonotype was seen ten or more times. This chain connects TRBV5-1 to TRBJ1-1; the D gene is possibly TRBD1 (5 bases). The CDR3 totals 14 residues. Between the trimmed V and J ends, which lost 3 bases and 4 bases, there was a span of 13 bases. Germline CDR1 and CDR2: SGHRS and YFSETQ. The CDR3 protein is CASSWQGDGTEAFF. CDR3 bases: TGCGCCAGCAGCTGGCAAGGGGACGGCACTGAAGCTTTCTTT.

This clonotype came up many times. V gene TRBV12-3 or TRBV12-4 combines with J gene TRBJ2-3; 9 nucleotides align to TRBD2. J was trimmed by 0 bases and V by 2 bases; bases with no gene match: 3. The CDR3 length is 16 residues. The CDR3 loop is CASSLWREGSTDTQYF. In DNA form, the CDR3 reads TGTGCCAGCAGTTTATGGCGGGAGGGTAGCACAGATACGCAGTATTTT.

This clonotype was seen many times. The chain joins TRBV11-2 to TRBJ2-7, with D hard to call. V was shortened by 8 bases and J by 2 bases, with 7 bases between the two germline ends. Germline-derived CDR1 and CDR2 are SGHAT and FQNNGV. This CDR3 has 11 residues. The DNA for the CDR3 is TGTGCCAGCGGTTCCCCCTACGAGCAGTACTTC. The encoded protein is CASGSPYEQYF. The full variable domain, rest sourced from reference TRBV11-2 and TRBJ2-7, is EAGVAQSPRYKIIEKRQSVAFWCNPISGHATLYWYQQILGQGPKLLIQFQNNGVVDDSQLPKDRFSAERLKGVDSTLKIQPAKLEDSAVYLCASGSPYEQYFGPGTRLTVT.

This clonotype occurred a few times. This CDR3 is CSARRPHTGELFF. In nucleotides, the CDR3 is TGCAGTGCTAGGCGGCCGCACACCGGGGAGCTGTTTTTT. The chain links TRBV20-1 to TRBJ2-2; no clear D gene. The germline V and J ends were trimmed by 3 bases and 3 bases, with 8 bases remaining between them. The CDR3 is 13 amino acids. Germline V gene lookup returns CDR1 DFQATT and CDR2 SNEGSKA (reference sequence).